These T cell receptor beta chains were read from a single sample in a study of early T cells in non-severe SARS-CoV-2 infection. TCRdb recomputed calls from the 5' RACE reads with MiXCR, one row per CDR3 protein. The profile shows 45,000 to 55,000 distinct CDR3 sequences, 11% of them singletons. Sequenced: whole blood. The receptors derive from an adult who was a healthcare worker with PCR-confirmed SARS-CoV-2 infection or an uninfected control (not recorded which). CDR3s include the opening cysteine and the closing phenylalanine or tryptophan. A D gene is named only where the DNA matches it firmly. The size entry is marked missing in some rows and otherwise reads once, few, many or a size class.

TRBV28	few	TRBD2	TRBJ2-7	CASSLGVRERTYEQYF	TGTGCCAGCAGCCTAGGAGTGCGGGAGCGGACCTACGAGCAGTACTTC
TRBV18	.	.	TRBJ2-5	CASSRLQGTQETQYF	TGTGCCAGCTCACGGCTACAGGGCACCCAAGAGACCCAGTACTTC
TRBV9	few	.	TRBJ1-6	CASATDGTGSFTLHF	TGTGCCAGCGCCACGGACGGGACTGGGTCCTTCACCCTCCACTTT
TRBV6-5	.	TRBD1	TRBJ2-1	CASSQTGGSGGNEQFF	TGTGCCAGCAGTCAGACAGGGGGCTCGGGAGGCAATGAGCAGTTCTTC
TRBV5-1	many	.	TRBJ1-2	CASSLGTENYGYTF	TGCGCCAGCAGCTTAGGGACGGAGAACTATGGCTACACCTTC
TRBV19	.	.	TRBJ2-3	CASSFGLSTDTQYF	TGTGCCAGTAGTTTCGGGCTTAGCACAGATACGCAGTATTTT
TRBV6-4	medium-sized	.	TRBJ2-2	CASSLRGESGELFF	TGTGCCAGCAGCCTCAGGGGCGAGTCCGGGGAGCTGTTTTTT
TRBV4-1	many	TRBD2	TRBJ2-7	CASSQDPAGGREQYF	TGCGCCAGCAGCCAAGATCCAGCGGGAGGGCGGGAGCAGTACTTC
TRBV24-1	many	.	TRBJ1-2	CATSSPTAEGTYGYTF	TGTGCCACCAGTTCCCCTACGGCCGAGGGCACCTATGGCTACACCTTC
TRBV20-1	many	.	TRBJ2-2	CSAYPGQNTGELFF	TGCAGTGCTTACCCGGGACAGAACACCGGGGAGCTGTTTTTT
TRBV29-1	.	TRBD2	TRBJ2-7	CSVIGTSGVEQYF	TGCAGCGTGATCGGGACTAGCGGGGTCGAGCAGTACTTC
TRBV7-2	many	.	TRBJ2-7	CASSYPLGSRGEQYF	TGTGCCAGCAGCTATCCGTTGGGGTCCCGCGGCGAGCAGTACTTC
TRBV2	few	TRBD1	TRBJ1-1	CASRERQGNEAFF	TGTGCCAGCAGAGAAAGACAGGGAAATGAAGCTTTCTTT
TRBV5-6	many	TRBD1	TRBJ1-5	CASSVFFTGDQPQHF	TGTGCCAGCAGCGTTTTCTTTACAGGGGATCAGCCCCAGCATTTT